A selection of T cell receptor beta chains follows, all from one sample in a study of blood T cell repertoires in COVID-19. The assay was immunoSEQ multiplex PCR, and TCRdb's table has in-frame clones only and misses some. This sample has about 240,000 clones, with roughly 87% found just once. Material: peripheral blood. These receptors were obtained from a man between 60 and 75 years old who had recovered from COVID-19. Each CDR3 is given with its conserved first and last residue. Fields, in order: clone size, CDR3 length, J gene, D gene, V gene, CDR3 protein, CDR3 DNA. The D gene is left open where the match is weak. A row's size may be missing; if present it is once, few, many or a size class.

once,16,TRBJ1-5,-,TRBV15,CATSRVSGVGNQPQHF,TGTGCCACCAGCAGAGTATCAGGGGTTGGAAATCAGCCCCAGCATTTT
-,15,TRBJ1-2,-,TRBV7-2,CASSLVAPGVYGYTF,TGTGCCAGCAGCTTAGTGGCACCGGGAGTCTATGGCTACACCTTC
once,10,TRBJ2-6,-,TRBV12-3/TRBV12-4,CPTGANVLTF,TGTCCAACTGGGGCCAACGTCCTGACTTTC
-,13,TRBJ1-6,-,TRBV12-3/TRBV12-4,CASSFWDTRPLHF,TGTGCCAGCAGTTTCTGGGACACTCGTCCCCTCCACTTT
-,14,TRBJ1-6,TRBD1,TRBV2,CASARQGAASPLHF,TGTGCCAGCGCAAGACAGGGGGCGGCTTCACCCCTCCACTTT
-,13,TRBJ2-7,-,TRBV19,CASSRQGGYEQYF,TGTGCCAGTAGTAGGCAGGGGGGCTACGAGCAGTACTTC
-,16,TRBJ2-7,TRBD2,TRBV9,CASSVVERGLSYEQYF,TGTGCCAGCAGCGTAGTGGAGCGGGGCCTTTCCTACGAGCAGTACTTC
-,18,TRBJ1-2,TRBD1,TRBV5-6,CASSLYSRGRGSYYGYTF,TGTGCCAGCAGCTTGTATTCGAGGGGGCGTGGATCGTACTATGGCTACACCTTC
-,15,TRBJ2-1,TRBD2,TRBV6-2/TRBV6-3,CASSYGLAAYNEQFF,TGTGCCAGCAGTTATGGACTAGCGGCCTACAATGAGCAGTTCTTC
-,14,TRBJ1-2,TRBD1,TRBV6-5,CASLSGGTGVGYTF,TGTGCCAGCCTTTCAGGGGGGACCGGAGTCGGCTACACCTTC
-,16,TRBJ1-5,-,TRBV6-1,CASSEFDEDIRQPQHF,TGTGCCAGCAGTGAATTTGACGAGGACATTCGTCAGCCCCAGCATTTT
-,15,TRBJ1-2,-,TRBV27,CASSPTGRGNYGYTF,TGTGCCAGCAGTCCCACCGGTCGGGGAAACTATGGCTACACCTTC
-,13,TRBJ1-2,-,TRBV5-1,CASSLGQNYGYTF,TGCGCCAGCAGCCTCGGACAGAACTATGGCTACACCTTC
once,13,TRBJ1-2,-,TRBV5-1,CASRPLHNYGYTF,TGCGCCAGCAGACCACTCCATAACTATGGCTACACCTTC
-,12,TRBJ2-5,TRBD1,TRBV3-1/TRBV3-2,CASSPRGETQYF,TGTGCCAGCAGCCCCAGGGGGGAGACCCAGTACTTC
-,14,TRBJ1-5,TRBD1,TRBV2,CASRGTATNQPQHF,TGTGCCAGCAGGGGGACAGCGACCAATCAGCCCCAGCATTTT
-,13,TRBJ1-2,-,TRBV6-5,CASKGAANYGYTF,TGTGCCAGCAAAGGGGCGGCTAACTATGGCTACACCTTC
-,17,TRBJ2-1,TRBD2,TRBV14,CASSPMPLADNRNEQFF,TGTGCCAGCAGCCCTATGCCACTAGCGGATAATAGAAATGAGCAGTTCTTC
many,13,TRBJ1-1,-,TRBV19,CASSPVSGAEAFF,TGTGCCAGTAGTCCAGTATCCGGAGCTGAAGCTTTCTTT
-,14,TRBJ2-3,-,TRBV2,CASAPGTRPDTQYF,TGTGCCAGCGCCCCCGGGACACGCCCAGATACGCAGTATTTT
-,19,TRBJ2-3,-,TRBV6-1,CASSEENFLTGVPTDTQYF,TGTGCCAGCAGTGAAGAAAACTTTCTAACGGGGGTCCCAACAGATACGCAGTATTTT
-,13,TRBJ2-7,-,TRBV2,CAISSEPPYEQYF,TGTGCCATCTCGTCTGAGCCCCCCTACGAGCAGTACTTC
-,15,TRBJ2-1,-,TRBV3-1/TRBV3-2,CASSSGTSSYNEQFF,TGTGCCAGCAGTTCCGGGACTTCTTCCTACAATGAGCAGTTCTTC
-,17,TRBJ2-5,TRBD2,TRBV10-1,CASSEGQRGGLRETQYF,TGCGCCAGCAGTGAAGGTCAGCGGGGGGGCCTCCGGGAGACCCAGTACTTC
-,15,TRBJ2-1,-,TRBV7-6,CASSPSWGVGNEQFF,TGTGCCAGCAGCCCCTCCTGGGGAGTCGGCAATGAGCAGTTCTTC
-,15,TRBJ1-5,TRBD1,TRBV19,CASRTGTGGNQPQHF,TGTGCCAGCAGGACCGGGACAGGGGGCAATCAGCCCCAGCATTTT
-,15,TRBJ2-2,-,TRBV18,CASSPLRLPSGELFF,TGTGCCAGCTCACCATTGAGACTCCCTTCCGGGGAGCTGTTTTTT
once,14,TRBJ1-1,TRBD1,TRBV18,CASSPRQGAAEAFF,TGTGCCAGCTCACCGCGACAGGGGGCGGCTGAAGCTTTCTTT
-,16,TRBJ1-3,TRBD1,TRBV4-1,CASSRLQGAPGNTIYF,TGCGCCAGCAGCCGTTTACAGGGGGCGCCGGGAAACACCATATATTTT
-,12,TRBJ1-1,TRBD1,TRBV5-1,CASSLEGQWAFF,TGCGCCAGCAGCTTGGAGGGACAGTGGGCTTTCTTT
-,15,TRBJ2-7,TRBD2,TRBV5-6,CASSLTSGGAEEQYF,TGTGCCAGCAGCTTAACTAGCGGGGGGGCCGAAGAGCAGTACTTC
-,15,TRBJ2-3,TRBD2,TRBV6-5,CASSLTSGGWDTQYF,TGTGCCAGCAGTTTGACTAGCGGGGGGTGGGATACGCAGTATTTT
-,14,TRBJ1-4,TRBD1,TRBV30,CAWSTDRGREKLFF,TGTGCCTGGAGCACAGACAGGGGGCGAGAAAAACTGTTTTTT
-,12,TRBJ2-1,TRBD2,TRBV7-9,CASSPSSGEQFF,TGTGCCAGCAGCCCCAGTAGCGGGGAGCAGTTCTTC
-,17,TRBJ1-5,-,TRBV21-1,CASSKAWQGYNNQPQHF,TGTGCCAGCAGCAAAGCGTGGCAGGGTTATAACAATCAGCCCCAGCATTTT
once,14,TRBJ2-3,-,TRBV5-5,CASSLGYGTDTQYF,TGTGCCAGCAGCTTGGGTTATGGCACAGATACGCAGTATTTT
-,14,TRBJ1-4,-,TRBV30,CAWSSGTIMSGLFF,TGTGCCTGGAGTTCCGGGACAATAATGAGTGGGCTGTTTTTT
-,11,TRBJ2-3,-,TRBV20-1,CSANVRDTQYF,TGCAGTGCTAATGTCAGGGATACGCAGTATTTT
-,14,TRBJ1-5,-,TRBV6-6,CASSYGQYNQPQHF,TGTGCCAGCAGTTACGGACAGTACAATCAGCCCCAGCATTTT
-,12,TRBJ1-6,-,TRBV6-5,CASRSGGSPLHF,TGTGCCAGCAGGTCGGGAGGTTCACCCCTCCACTTT
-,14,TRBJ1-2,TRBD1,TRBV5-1,CASSKGQGLDGYTF,TGCGCCAGCTCTAAAGGACAGGGATTGGATGGCTACACCTTC
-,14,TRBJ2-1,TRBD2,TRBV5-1,CASSLASGADEQFF,TGCGCCAGCAGCTTGGCTAGCGGGGCAGATGAGCAGTTCTTC
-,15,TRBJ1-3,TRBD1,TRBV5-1,CASSLTTGAGNTIYF,TGCGCCAGCAGCCTGACGACAGGGGCAGGAAACACCATATATTTT
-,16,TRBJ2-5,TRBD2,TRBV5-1,CASSLASGGVQETQYF,TGCGCCAGCAGCTTGGCTAGCGGGGGGGTCCAAGAGACCCAGTACTTC
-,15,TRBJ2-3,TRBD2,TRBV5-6,CASSFPGLDSDTQYF,TGTGCCAGCAGCTTTCCGGGACTAGACTCAGATACGCAGTATTTT
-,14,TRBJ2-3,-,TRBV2,CASRPNRGTDTQYF,TGTGCCAGCAGGCCGAACCGCGGCACAGATACGCAGTATTTT
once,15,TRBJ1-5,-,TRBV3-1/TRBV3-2,CASSPRGLINQPQHF,TGTGCCAGCAGCCCTCGCGGATTGATCAATCAGCCCCAGCATTTT
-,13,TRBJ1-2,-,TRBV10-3,CAISYRDTYDYTF,TGTGCCATCAGTTACCGGGACACTTACGACTACACCTTC
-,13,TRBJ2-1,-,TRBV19,CASSMGGAHEQFF,TGTGCCAGTAGTATGGGTGGGGCCCATGAGCAGTTCTTC
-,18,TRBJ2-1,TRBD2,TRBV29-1,CSVDTTGGGRKAYNEQFF,TGCAGCGTTGATACAACGGGAGGAGGCCGAAAAGCCTACAATGAGCAGTTCTTC
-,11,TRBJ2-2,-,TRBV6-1,CASRLTGELFF,TGTGCCAGCAGACTTACCGGGGAGCTGTTTTTT
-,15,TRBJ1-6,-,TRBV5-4,CASSLGTGPDSPLHF,TGTGCCAGCAGCTTGGGAACAGGGCCTGATTCACCCCTCCACTTT
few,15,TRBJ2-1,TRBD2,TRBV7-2,CASSFLGGRYNEQFF,TGTGCCAGCAGCTTCTTGGGAGGGCGATACAATGAGCAGTTCTTC
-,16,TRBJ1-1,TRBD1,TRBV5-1,CASSADRGLANTEAFF,TGCGCCAGCAGCGCGGACAGGGGGCTCGCGAACACTGAAGCTTTCTTT
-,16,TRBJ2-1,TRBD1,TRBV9,CASSVDGQGTYNEQFF,TGTGCCAGCAGCGTAGATGGACAGGGCACCTACAATGAGCAGTTCTTC
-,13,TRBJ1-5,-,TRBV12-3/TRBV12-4,CASSFWENQPQHF,TGTGCCAGCAGTTTTTGGGAGAATCAGCCCCAGCATTTT
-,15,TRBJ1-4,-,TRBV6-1,CASSEIGATNEKLFF,TGTGCCAGCAGTGAAATAGGGGCAACTAATGAAAAACTGTTTTTT